What follows is one T cell receptor beta chain and its context. Its recognized antigen is unknown. No qualities accompany the bases; no much larger clone lies one base away. The data were taken from a study of blood T cell repertoires in COVID-19 (dated by TCRdb to between 2020 and 2021). General notes on the study: Samples from collaborators originated in the United States, Italy and Spain and spanned both the acute and convalescent phases of COVID-19. The prospective study material was composed of cDNA or gDNA derived from T cells, B-cell-depleted T cells, or PBMCs. Subjects who had been exposed to COVID-19, were actively infected with it, or had recovered from it provided the deeply sampled blood TCRbeta repertoires that made up the dataset. The repertoires were released in a freely available public database meant as a resource for research on the immune response to SARS-CoV-2. The samples were drawn from two sources: the first 160 participants of the ongoing ImmuneRACE study, and fewer than 1,500 subjects contributed by 6 global collaborators. Sample metadata almost always included a de-identified subject ID, COVID-19 status, age in years and sex. Where HLA class I and class II types were available, the types were taken from metadata supplied by the sample provider, not from assay-based typing.

TCRbeta CDR3 regions were amplified from genomic DNA by means of the immunoSEQ Assay, a bias-controlled multiplex PCR. In the authors' own workflow: The number of nucleated cells in each sample was estimated from the amplification of reference gene primers within the assay. To quantify the absolute abundance of each unique TCRbeta CDR3 rearrangement, sequence reads were collapsed and filtered. For each sample, productive Simpson clonality was calculated by taking the square root of Simpson's diversity index across productive rearrangements. In TCRdb, the immuneACCESS table is reduced to in-frame sequences with V and J assigned. These tables do not hold every clone; where another copy was compared, an unresolved V gene accounts for under half, and the others remain unexplained. For V, J and clone size, that table is used; D and trimming come from the DNA. The table for this sample lists about 220,000 clones; around four fifths of them were counted only once. The top ten hold approximately 5.1% of the sample.

Samples from volunteer blood donors who had recovered from COVID-19 were contributed by a second Seattle source. Whole blood was collected in K2EDTA tubes by collaborating institutions according to the institutions' own protocols. Collaborator samples were shipped for TCRbeta analysis as frozen whole blood, isolated PBMCs, or DNA extracted from either sample type. Reading the germline V gene gives CDR1 MGHRA and CDR2 YSYEKL. V drops 2 bases and J drops 0 bases, leaving 11 bases in between. The cysteine opens and the phenylalanine closes a CDR3 of 16 amino acids. The only DNA kept is the CDR3, 48 bases in frame from the first base. Results the study describes overall, beyond this receptor: The amount of clinical and demographic metadata varied by source and participant and was provided uncurated.

Material: peripheral blood. The chain is assembled from TRBV4-1 and TRBJ1-3; the D gene is not confidently resolved. The sequence was collected from a woman aged 60 to 75 who had recovered from COVID-19. Read as DNA, the sequence is TGCGCCAGCAGCCAACCTTGGAGATACTCTGGAAACACCATATATTTT. This encodes CASSQPWRYSGNTIYF.